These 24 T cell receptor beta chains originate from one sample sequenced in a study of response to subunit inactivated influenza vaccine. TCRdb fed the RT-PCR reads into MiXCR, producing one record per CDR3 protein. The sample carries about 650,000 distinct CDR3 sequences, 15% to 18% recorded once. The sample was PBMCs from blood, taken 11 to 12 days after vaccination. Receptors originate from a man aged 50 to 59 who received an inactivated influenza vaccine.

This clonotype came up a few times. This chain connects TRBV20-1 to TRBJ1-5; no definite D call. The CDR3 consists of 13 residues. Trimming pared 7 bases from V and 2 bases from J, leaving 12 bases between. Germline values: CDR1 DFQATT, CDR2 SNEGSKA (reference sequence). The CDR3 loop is CSVSDGGNQPQHF. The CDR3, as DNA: TGCAGTGTTTCGGACGGGGGCAATCAGCCCCAGCATTTT.

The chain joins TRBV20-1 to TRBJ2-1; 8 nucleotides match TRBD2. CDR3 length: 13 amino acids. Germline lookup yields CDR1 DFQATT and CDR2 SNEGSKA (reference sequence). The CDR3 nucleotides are TGCAGCGTAAGCGGGAGCAACAACAATGAGCAGTTCTTC. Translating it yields CSVSGSNNNEQFF.

The CDR3 sequence is CATGEDSHYNEQFF. In nucleotides, the CDR3 is TGTGCCACGGGGGAGGACAGTCACTACAATGAGCAGTTCTTC. The chain couples TRBV10-3 to TRBJ2-1; D possibly uses TRBD1 or TRBD2 (6 bases each). This CDR3 has 14 residues. V lost 10 bases and J 3 bases, leaving 16 bases between the germline ends. Germline V gene data show CDR1 as ENHRY and CDR2 as SYGVKD.

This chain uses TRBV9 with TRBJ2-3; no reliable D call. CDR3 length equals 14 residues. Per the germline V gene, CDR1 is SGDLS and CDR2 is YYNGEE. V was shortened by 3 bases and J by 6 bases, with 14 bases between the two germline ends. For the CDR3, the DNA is TGTGCCAGCAGCGACACGGGTGCTAGGGATACGCAGTATTTT. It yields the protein CASSDTGARDTQYF.

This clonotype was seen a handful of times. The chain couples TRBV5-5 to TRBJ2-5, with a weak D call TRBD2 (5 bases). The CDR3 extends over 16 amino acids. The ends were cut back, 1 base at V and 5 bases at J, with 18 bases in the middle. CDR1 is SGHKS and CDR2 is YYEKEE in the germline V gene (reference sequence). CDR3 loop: CASSLPPGPGGETQYF. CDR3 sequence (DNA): TGTGCCAGCAGCTTGCCCCCAGGACCAGGCGGGGAGACCCAGTACTTC.

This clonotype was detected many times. CDR3 bases: TGTGCCAGCAGCTGGCTAGCGGGAGTTGGGCCCTACAATGAGCAGTTCTTC. It codes for CASSWLAGVGPYNEQFF. J is TRBJ2-1 and V is TRBV11-1, with 10 bases lining up with TRBD2. V shed 4 bases, J shed 2 bases, and the junction held 8 bases outside the gene matches. This CDR3 region has 17 residues. Germline V gene data show CDR1 as SGHAT and CDR2 as FQDESV (reference sequence).

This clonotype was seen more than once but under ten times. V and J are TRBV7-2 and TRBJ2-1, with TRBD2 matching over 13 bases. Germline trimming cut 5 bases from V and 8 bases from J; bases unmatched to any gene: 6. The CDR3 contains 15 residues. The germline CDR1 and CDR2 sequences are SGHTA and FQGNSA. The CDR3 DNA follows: TGTGCCAGCAGCCGACTAGCGGGGGGTTTCTATGAGCAGTTCTTC. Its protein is CASSRLAGGFYEQFF.

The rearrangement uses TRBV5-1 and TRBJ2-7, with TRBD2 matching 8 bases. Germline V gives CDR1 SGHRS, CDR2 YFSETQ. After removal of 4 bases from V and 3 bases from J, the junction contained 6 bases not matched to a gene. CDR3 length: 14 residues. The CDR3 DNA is TGCGCCAGCAGCCCCATCGGGACTAGCTACGAGCAGTACTTC. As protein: CASSPIGTSYEQYF.

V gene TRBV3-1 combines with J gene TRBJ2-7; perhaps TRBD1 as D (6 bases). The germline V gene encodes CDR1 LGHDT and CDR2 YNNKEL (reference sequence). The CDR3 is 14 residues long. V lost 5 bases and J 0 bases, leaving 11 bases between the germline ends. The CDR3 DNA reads TGTGCCAGCAGCGACCGGGACAACTCCTACGAGCAGTACTTC. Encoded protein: CASSDRDNSYEQYF.

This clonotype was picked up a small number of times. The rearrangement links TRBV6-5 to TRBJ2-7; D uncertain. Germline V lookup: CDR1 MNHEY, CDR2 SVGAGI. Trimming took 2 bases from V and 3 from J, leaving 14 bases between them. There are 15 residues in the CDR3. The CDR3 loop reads CASSYDYTDDYEQYF. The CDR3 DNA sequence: TGTGCCAGCAGTTACGATTATACGGACGACTACGAGCAGTACTTC.

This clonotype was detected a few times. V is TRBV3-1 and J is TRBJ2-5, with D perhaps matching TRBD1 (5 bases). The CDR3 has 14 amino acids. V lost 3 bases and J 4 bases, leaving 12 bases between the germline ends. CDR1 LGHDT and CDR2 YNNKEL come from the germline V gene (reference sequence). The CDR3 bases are TGTGCCAGCAGCCATTATCGGCAGGGAGAGACCCAGTACTTC. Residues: CASSHYRQGETQYF.

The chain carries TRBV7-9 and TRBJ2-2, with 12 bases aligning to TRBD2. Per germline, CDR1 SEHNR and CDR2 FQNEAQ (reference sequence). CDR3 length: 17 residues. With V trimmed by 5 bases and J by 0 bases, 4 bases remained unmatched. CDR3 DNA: TGTGCCAGCAGCCAGACTAGCGGGGGCCCGAACACCGGGGAGCTGTTTTTT. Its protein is CASSQTSGGPNTGELFF.

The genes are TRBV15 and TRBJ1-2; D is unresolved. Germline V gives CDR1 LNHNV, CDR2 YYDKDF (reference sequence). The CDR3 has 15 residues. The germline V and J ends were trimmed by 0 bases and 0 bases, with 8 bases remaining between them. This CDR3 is CATSRDPTANYGYTF. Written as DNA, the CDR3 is TGTGCCACCAGCAGAGATCCCACGGCTAACTATGGCTACACCTTC.

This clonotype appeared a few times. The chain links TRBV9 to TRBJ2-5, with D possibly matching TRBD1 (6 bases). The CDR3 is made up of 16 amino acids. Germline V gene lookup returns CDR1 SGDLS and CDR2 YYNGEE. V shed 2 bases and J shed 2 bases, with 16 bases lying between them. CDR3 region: CASSVHGRTEQETQYF. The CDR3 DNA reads TGTGCCAGCAGCGTTCACGGACGGACAGAACAAGAGACCCAGTACTTC.

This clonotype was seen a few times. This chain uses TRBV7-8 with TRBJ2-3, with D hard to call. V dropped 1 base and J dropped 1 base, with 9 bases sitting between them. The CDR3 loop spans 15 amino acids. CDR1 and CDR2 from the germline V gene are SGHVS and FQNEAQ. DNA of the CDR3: TGTGCCAGCAGCTTAGGAACTACCCGCACAGATACGCAGTATTTT. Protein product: CASSLGTTRTDTQYF.

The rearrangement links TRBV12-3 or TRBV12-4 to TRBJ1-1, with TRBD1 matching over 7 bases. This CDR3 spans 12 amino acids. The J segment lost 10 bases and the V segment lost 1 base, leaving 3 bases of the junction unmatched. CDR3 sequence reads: CASSLEGGLAFF. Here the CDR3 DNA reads TGTGCCAGCAGTTTAGAAGGGGGCTTAGCTTTCTTT.

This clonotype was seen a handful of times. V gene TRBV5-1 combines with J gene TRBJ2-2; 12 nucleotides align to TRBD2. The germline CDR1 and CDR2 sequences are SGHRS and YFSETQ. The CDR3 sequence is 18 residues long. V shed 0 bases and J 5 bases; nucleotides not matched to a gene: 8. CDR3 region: CASSLEPSGRAVTGELFF. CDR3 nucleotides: TGCGCCAGCAGCTTGGAACCTAGCGGGAGGGCCGTTACCGGGGAGCTGTTTTTT.

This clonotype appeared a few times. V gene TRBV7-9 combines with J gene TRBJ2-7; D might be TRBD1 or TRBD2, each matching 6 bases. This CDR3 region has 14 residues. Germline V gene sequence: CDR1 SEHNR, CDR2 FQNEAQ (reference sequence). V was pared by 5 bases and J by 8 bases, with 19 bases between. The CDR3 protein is CASSQTGLGGKQYF. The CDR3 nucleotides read TGTGCCAGCAGCCAGACGGGCCTAGGGGGGAAGCAGTACTTC.

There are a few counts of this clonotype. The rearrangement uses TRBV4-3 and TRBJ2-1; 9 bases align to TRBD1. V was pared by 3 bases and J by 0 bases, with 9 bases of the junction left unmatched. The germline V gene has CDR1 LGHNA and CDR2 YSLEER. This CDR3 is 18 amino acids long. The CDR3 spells CASSQDLQGAYSYNEQFF. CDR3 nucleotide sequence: TGCGCCAGCAGCCAGGACCTACAGGGGGCATACTCCTACAATGAGCAGTTCTTC.

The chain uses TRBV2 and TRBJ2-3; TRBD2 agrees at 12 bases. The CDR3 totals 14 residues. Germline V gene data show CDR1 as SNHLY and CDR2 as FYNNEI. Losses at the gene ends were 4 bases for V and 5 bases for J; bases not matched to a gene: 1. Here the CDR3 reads CASSGTSGVDTQYF. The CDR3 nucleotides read TGTGCCAGCAGTGGGACTAGCGGGGTAGATACGCAGTATTTT.

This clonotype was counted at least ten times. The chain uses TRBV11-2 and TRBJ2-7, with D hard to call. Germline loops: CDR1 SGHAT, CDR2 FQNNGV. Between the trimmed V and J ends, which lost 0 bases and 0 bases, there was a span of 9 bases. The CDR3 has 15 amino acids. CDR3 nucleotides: TGTGCCAGCAGCTTAGATCAAAAGATCTCCTACGAGCAGTACTTC. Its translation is CASSLDQKISYEQYF.

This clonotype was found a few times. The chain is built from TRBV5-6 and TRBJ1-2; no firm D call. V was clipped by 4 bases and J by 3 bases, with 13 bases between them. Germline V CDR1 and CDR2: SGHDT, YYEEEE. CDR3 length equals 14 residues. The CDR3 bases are TGTGCCAGCAGCATCCCGCAGATCCACTATGGCTACACCTTC. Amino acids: CASSIPQIHYGYTF.

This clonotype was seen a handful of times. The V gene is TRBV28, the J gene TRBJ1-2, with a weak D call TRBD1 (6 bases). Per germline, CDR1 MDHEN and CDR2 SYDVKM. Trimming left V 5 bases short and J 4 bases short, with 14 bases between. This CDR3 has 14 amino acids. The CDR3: CASSTPLTGYGYTF. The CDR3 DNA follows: TGTGCCAGCAGTACTCCCCTGACAGGCTATGGCTACACCTTC.

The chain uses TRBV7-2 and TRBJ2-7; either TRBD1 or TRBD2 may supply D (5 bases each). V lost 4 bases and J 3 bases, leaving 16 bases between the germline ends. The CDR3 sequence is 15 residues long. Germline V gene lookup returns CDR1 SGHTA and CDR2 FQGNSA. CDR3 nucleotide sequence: TGTGCCAGCAGCTCTGCTGGGGACCGGAGCTACGAGCAGTACTTC. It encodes CASSSAGDRSYEQYF.